This passage covers 2 T cell receptor beta chains from one sample sequenced in a study of cytomegalovirus exposure and HLA in healthy donors. PCR used 60 Vbeta primers and 13 Jbeta primers. Profiled with immunoSEQ multiplex PCR; TCRdb holds only in-frame clones, not every one. The table shows around 270,000 clones, with 75% to 85% occurring only once. Specimen: PBMCs. These receptors were obtained from a girl between 2 and 10 years old in good health and CMV-seronegative.

This sequence joins TRBV9 and TRBJ2-7; TRBD1 matches 7 bases. J was trimmed by 6 bases and V by 4 bases; bases with no gene match: 10. The germline gives CDR1 SGDLS, CDR2 YYNGEE. This CDR3 has 14 amino acids. The CDR3 DNA reads TGTGCCAGCAGCTCCCGGGACAGAAGGGGCGAGCAGTACTTC. It codes for CASSSRDRRGEQYF.

The chain couples TRBV27 to TRBJ2-7; the match to TRBD1 covers 7 bases. The germline V gene encodes CDR1 MNHEY and CDR2 SMNVEV (reference sequence). The CDR3 runs 13 residues. J lost 2 bases, V lost 5 bases, and 3 bases had no gene match. CDR3 protein: CASSHRGAYEQYF. As DNA, the CDR3 is TGTGCCAGCAGTCACAGGGGAGCCTACGAGCAGTACTTC.